The rows below give T cell receptor beta chains drawn from one sample of a study of OX40 agonist ivuxolimab in advanced cancers. Using immunoSEQ multiplex PCR, the repertoire was profiled, and TCRdb retains in-frame clones only, with some absent. The table records 76,000 or so clones, 85% to 90% of them present only once. The material was CD4+ or CD8+ T cells sorted from blood, obtained in a trial of the OX40 agonist ivuxolimab. Every receptor here comes from an adult with an advanced solid tumor such as melanoma, head and neck, liver or kidney cancer. CDR3s include the opening cysteine and the closing phenylalanine or tryptophan. The order of the fields is J gene, D gene, clone size, V gene, CDR3 DNA, CDR3 protein. The D gene is left open where the match is weak. Only part of the rows carry a size: once, few, many, or a class if the clone is expanded.

J gene: TRBJ2-6
D gene: NA
clone size: NA
V gene: TRBV13
CDR3 DNA: TGTGCCAGCAGCGAGGAGGGGGCGGAGGGGGCCAACGTCCTGACTTTC
CDR3 protein: CASSEEGAEGANVLTF

J gene: TRBJ2-7
D gene: TRBD1
clone size: NA
V gene: TRBV2
CDR3 DNA: TGTGCCAGAGGACAGGGGGCTAGCTACGAGCAGTACTTC
CDR3 protein: CARGQGASYEQYF

J gene: TRBJ2-7
D gene: NA
clone size: NA
V gene: TRBV2
CDR3 DNA: TGTGCCAGCAGTGAAGAAGGAAGGGGCTACGAGCAGTACTTC
CDR3 protein: CASSEEGRGYEQYF

J gene: TRBJ2-1
D gene: NA
clone size: NA
V gene: TRBV1
CDR3 DNA: TGCACCAGCAGCCAAGACACGAGGGGAGAGTTCTTC
CDR3 protein: CTSSQDTRGEFF

J gene: TRBJ2-2
D gene: NA
clone size: NA
V gene: TRBV7-9
CDR3 DNA: TGTGCCAGCAGCTTAGAGGCTCTAGCGAGGAACACCGGGGAGCTGTTTTTT
CDR3 protein: CASSLEALARNTGELFF

J gene: TRBJ2-2
D gene: NA
clone size: NA
V gene: TRBV4-1
CDR3 DNA: TGCGCCAGCAGCCAAGATCGAGGGCCCGGGGAGCTGTTTTTT
CDR3 protein: CASSQDRGPGELFF

J gene: TRBJ2-7
D gene: NA
clone size: NA
V gene: TRBV5-1
CDR3 DNA: TGCGCCAGCAGCCAGGACAGTTCCTACGAGCAGTACTTC
CDR3 protein: CASSQDSSYEQYF

J gene: TRBJ1-3
D gene: NA
clone size: NA
V gene: TRBV15
CDR3 DNA: TGTGCCACCAGCAGAGAGGTTTCCCTTGGAAACACCATATATTTT
CDR3 protein: CATSREVSLGNTIYF

J gene: TRBJ2-1
D gene: NA
clone size: NA
V gene: TRBV7-3
CDR3 DNA: TGTGCCAGCAGCTTAACAGTAGGAGGCCGGAATGAGCAGTTCTTC
CDR3 protein: CASSLTVGGRNEQFF

J gene: TRBJ2-1
D gene: TRBD2
clone size: NA
V gene: TRBV27
CDR3 DNA: TGTGCCAGTAGAGCAGCGATAGCGGGATTCTCCTACAATGAGCAGTTCTTC
CDR3 protein: CASRAAIAGFSYNEQFF

J gene: TRBJ2-7
D gene: NA
clone size: NA
V gene: TRBV4-1
CDR3 DNA: TGCGCCAGCAGCCAAGCAATAGGGGCGGAGCACGAGCAGTACTTC
CDR3 protein: CASSQAIGAEHEQYF

J gene: TRBJ2-1
D gene: TRBD2
clone size: NA
V gene: TRBV5-1
CDR3 DNA: TGCGCCAGCAGCCAGGAGGTAGCGGGGTACAATGAGCAGTTCTTC
CDR3 protein: CASSQEVAGYNEQFF

J gene: TRBJ2-2
D gene: TRBD2
clone size: NA
V gene: TRBV2
CDR3 DNA: TGTGCCAGCAGGCTAGCGGGAGCAGTGGATCCCGGGGAGCTGTTTTTT
CDR3 protein: CASRLAGAVDPGELFF

J gene: TRBJ1-5
D gene: NA
clone size: NA
V gene: TRBV27
CDR3 DNA: TGTGCCAGCAGTTTGTACCCTCCGGGTGGGAGCAATCAGCCCCAGCATTTT
CDR3 protein: CASSLYPPGGSNQPQHF

J gene: TRBJ2-3
D gene: NA
clone size: NA
V gene: TRBV7-6
CDR3 DNA: TGTGCCAGCAGCTTATCTCAGGGTCTTGGTGCCGATACGCAGTATTTT
CDR3 protein: CASSLSQGLGADTQYF

J gene: TRBJ2-7
D gene: TRBD1
clone size: NA
V gene: TRBV6-6
CDR3 DNA: TGTGCCAGCAGTCTCCAGGGGGCGGGCTACGAGCAGTACTTC
CDR3 protein: CASSLQGAGYEQYF

J gene: TRBJ2-1
D gene: NA
clone size: once
V gene: TRBV2
CDR3 DNA: TGTGCCAGCAGAGCAGGGGTCAGGGAGCAGTTCTTC
CDR3 protein: CASRAGVREQFF

J gene: TRBJ1-1
D gene: TRBD1
clone size: NA
V gene: TRBV30
CDR3 DNA: TGTGCCTGGAGTACAGGGGGTGGGACTGAAGCTTTCTTT
CDR3 protein: CAWSTGGGTEAFF

J gene: TRBJ1-4
D gene: NA
clone size: once
V gene: TRBV5-6
CDR3 DNA: TGTGCCAGCAGCTTGTGGGGGGCCTTCGAAAAACTGTTTTTT
CDR3 protein: CASSLWGAFEKLFF

J gene: TRBJ2-7
D gene: NA
clone size: NA
V gene: TRBV7-2
CDR3 DNA: TGTGCCAGCAGCTTAGGGCACATCCCCTACGAGCAGTACTTC
CDR3 protein: CASSLGHIPYEQYF

J gene: TRBJ1-2
D gene: NA
clone size: NA
V gene: TRBV2
CDR3 DNA: TGTGCCAGCAGTGAACGCTATGGCTACACCTTC
CDR3 protein: CASSERYGYTF

J gene: TRBJ2-1
D gene: NA
clone size: NA
V gene: TRBV21-1
CDR3 DNA: TGTGCCAGCAGAGAGGGGGAGTCGGACCTTTACAATGAGCAGTTCTTC
CDR3 protein: CASREGESDLYNEQFF

J gene: TRBJ2-3
D gene: NA
clone size: NA
V gene: TRBV11-1
CDR3 DNA: TGTGCCAGCAGCTTTGGTCAGGGGAGAGATACGCAGTATTTT
CDR3 protein: CASSFGQGRDTQYF

J gene: TRBJ2-7
D gene: NA
clone size: NA
V gene: TRBV7-9
CDR3 DNA: TGTGCCAGCAGCCCCGGACAGTTCTACGAGCAGTACTTC
CDR3 protein: CASSPGQFYEQYF

J gene: TRBJ1-3
D gene: TRBD1
clone size: NA
V gene: TRBV30
CDR3 DNA: TGTGCCTGGAAGTCAGCCGGGACAGGGTTTGGAAACACCATATATTTT
CDR3 protein: CAWKSAGTGFGNTIYF

J gene: TRBJ1-5
D gene: NA
clone size: NA
V gene: TRBV27
CDR3 DNA: TGTGCCAGCAGTTTACAGGGATTCAATCAGCCCCAGCATTTT
CDR3 protein: CASSLQGFNQPQHF

J gene: TRBJ2-2
D gene: NA
clone size: NA
V gene: TRBV9
CDR3 DNA: TGTGCCAGCAGCCGGGGCACCGGGGAGCTGTTTTTT
CDR3 protein: CASSRGTGELFF

J gene: TRBJ2-6
D gene: NA
clone size: NA
V gene: TRBV27
CDR3 DNA: TGTGCCAGCAGTTCTGGGGCCAACGTCCTGACTTTC
CDR3 protein: CASSSGANVLTF

J gene: TRBJ2-2
D gene: NA
clone size: NA
V gene: TRBV7-7
CDR3 DNA: TGTGCTAGCAGATCTACTATGAGCAACACCGGGGAGCTGTTTTTT
CDR3 protein: CASRSTMSNTGELFF

J gene: TRBJ2-3
D gene: TRBD2
clone size: NA
V gene: TRBV27
CDR3 DNA: TGTGCCAGCAGTCAGATAACTAGCGGGGTCACAGATACGCAGTATTTT
CDR3 protein: CASSQITSGVTDTQYF